This T cell receptor beta chain derives from a study of blood T cells in healthy people across ages. Study conclusions and caveats: Across samples, TCR beta diversity tracked strongly with naive T cell percentage. Comparison with aged donors showed that long-lived donors had more naive CD4+ cells and higher diversity. Naive and antigen-experienced cells were not separated, limiting conclusive comparison.

This CDR3 has 15 residues. The V end was cut by 6 bases, the J end by 0 bases, with 15 bases between. Germline lookup yields CDR1 SNHLY and CDR2 FYNNEI. A J-beta primer mix and a sample-barcoded 5' primer were used in a second PCR of roughly 6 to 12 cycles. TCRdb passed the 5' RACE reads through MiXCR, listing each CDR3 protein once. This sample carries 650,000 to 900,000 distinct CDR3 sequences, approximately 59% of them seen once, and the ten largest clones take roughly 25%. Note on this clonotype: Its matching antigen is unknown.

The sample consisted of blood. The gene calls are TRBV2 and TRBJ2-7, with D possibly being TRBD1 (7 bases). This TCR came from a man aged 25-45 years in good health. The CDR3 coding sequence is TGTGCCAGCAGCGAGGGGACAGCGGGCTCCTACGAGCAGTACTTC. Encoded protein: CASSEGTAGSYEQYF.